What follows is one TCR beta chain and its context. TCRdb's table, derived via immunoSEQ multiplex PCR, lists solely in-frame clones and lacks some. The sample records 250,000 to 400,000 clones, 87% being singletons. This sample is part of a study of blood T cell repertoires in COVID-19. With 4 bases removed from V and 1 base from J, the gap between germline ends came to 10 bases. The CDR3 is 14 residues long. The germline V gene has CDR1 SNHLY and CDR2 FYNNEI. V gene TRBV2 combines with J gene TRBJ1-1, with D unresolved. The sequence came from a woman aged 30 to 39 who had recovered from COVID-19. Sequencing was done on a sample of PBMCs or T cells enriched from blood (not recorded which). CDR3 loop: CASSGYTTNTEAFF. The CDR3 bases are TGTGCCAGCAGTGGATATACTACGAACACTGAAGCTTTCTTT.